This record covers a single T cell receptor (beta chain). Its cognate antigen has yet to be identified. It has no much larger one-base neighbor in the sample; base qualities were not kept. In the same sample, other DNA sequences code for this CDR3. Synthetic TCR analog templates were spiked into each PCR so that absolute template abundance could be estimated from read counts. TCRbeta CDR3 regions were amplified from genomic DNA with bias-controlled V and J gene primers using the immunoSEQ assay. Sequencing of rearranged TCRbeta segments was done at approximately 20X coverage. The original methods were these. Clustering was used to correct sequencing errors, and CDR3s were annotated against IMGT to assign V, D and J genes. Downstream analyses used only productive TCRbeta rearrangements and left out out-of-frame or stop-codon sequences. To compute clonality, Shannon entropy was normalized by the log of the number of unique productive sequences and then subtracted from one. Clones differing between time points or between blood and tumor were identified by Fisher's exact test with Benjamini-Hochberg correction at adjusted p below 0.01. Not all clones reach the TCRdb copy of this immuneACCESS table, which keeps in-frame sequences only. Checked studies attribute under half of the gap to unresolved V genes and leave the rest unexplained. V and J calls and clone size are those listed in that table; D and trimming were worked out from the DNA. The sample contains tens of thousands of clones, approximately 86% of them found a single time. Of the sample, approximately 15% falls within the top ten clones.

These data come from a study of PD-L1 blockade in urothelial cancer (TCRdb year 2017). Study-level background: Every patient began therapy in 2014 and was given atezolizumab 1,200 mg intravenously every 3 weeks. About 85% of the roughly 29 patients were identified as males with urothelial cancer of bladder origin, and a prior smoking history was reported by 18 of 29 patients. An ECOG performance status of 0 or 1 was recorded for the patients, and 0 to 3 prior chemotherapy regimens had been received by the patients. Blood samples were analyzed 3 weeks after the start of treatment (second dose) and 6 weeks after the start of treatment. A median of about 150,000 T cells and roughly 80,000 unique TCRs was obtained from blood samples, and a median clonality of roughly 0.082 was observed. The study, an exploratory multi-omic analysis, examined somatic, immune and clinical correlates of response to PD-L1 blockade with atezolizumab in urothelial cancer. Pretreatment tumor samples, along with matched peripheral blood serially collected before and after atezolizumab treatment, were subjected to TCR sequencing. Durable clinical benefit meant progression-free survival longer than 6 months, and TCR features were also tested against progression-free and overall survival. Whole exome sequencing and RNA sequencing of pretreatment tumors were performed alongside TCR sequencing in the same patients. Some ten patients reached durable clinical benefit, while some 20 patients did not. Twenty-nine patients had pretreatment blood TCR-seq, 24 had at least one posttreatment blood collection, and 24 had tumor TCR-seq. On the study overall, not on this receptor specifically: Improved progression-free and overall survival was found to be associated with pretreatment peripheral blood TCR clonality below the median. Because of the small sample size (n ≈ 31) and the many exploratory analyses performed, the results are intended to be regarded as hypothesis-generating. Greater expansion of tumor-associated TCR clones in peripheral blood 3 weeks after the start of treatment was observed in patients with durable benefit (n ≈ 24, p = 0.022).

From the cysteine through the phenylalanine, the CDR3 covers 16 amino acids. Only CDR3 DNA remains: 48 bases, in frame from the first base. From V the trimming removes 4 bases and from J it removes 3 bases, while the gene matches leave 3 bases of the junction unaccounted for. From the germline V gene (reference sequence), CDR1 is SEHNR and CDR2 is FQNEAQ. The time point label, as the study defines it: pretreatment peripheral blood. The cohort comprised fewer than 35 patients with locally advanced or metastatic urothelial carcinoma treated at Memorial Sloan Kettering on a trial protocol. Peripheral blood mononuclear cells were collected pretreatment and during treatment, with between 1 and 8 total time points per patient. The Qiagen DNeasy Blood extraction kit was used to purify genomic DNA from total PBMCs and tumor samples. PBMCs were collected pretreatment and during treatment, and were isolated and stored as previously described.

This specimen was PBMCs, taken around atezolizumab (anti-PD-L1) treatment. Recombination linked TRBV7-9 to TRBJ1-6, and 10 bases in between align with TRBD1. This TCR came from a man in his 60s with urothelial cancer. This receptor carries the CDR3 CASSSGQGFYNSPLHF. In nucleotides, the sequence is TGTGCCAGCAGCTCGGGACAGGGGTTCTATAATTCACCCCTCCACTTT.